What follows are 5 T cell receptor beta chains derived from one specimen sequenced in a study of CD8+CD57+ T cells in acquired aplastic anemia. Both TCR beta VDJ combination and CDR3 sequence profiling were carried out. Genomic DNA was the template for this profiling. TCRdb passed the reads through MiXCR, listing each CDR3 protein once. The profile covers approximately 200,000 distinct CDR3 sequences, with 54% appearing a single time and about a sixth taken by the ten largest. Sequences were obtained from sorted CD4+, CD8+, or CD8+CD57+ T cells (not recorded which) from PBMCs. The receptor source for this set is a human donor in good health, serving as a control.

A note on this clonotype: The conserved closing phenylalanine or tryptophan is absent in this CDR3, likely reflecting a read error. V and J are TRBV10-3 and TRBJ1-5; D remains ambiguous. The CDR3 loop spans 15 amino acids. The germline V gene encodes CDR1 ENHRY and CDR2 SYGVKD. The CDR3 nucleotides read TGCGCCATCAGTGATTCGGGAGGTTACAACCAGCCCCAGCATCTT. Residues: CAISDSGGYNQPQHL.

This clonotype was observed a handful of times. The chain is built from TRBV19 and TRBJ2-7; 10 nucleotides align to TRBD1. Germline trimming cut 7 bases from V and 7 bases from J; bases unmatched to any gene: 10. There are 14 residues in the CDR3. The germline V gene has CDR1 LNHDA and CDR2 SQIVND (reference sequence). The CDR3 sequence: CASNGQGEVSEQYF. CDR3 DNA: TGTGCCAGTAATGGACAGGGGGAAGTGAGTGAGCAGTACTTC. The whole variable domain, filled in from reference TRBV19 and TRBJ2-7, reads DGGITQSPKYLFRKEGQNVTLSCEQNLNHDAMYWYRQDPGQGLRLIYYSQIVNDFQKGDIAEGYSVSREKKESFPLTVTSAQKNPTAFYLCASNGQGEVSEQYFGPGTRLTVT.

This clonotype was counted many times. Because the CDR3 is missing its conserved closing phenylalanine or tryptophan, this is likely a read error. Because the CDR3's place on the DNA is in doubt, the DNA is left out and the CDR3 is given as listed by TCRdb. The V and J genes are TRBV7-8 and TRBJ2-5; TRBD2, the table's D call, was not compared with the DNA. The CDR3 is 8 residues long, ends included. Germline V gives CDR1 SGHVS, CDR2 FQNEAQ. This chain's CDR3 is CASSSNAG.

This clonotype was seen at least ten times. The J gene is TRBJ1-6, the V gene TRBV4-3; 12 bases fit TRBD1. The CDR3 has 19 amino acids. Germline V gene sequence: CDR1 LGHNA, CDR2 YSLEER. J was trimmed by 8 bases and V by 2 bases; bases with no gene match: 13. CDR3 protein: CASSQKPVGTGGTDSPLHF. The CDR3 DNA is TGCGCCAGCAGCCAAAAACCCGTAGGGACAGGGGGCACAGATTCACCCCTCCACTTT.

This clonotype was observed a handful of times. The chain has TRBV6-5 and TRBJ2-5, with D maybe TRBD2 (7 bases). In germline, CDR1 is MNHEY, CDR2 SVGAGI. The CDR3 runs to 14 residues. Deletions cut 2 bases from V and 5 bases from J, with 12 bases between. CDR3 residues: CASSYTGGRETQYF. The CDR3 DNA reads TGTGCCAGCAGTTACACCGGGGGGCGGGAGACCCAGTACTTC.